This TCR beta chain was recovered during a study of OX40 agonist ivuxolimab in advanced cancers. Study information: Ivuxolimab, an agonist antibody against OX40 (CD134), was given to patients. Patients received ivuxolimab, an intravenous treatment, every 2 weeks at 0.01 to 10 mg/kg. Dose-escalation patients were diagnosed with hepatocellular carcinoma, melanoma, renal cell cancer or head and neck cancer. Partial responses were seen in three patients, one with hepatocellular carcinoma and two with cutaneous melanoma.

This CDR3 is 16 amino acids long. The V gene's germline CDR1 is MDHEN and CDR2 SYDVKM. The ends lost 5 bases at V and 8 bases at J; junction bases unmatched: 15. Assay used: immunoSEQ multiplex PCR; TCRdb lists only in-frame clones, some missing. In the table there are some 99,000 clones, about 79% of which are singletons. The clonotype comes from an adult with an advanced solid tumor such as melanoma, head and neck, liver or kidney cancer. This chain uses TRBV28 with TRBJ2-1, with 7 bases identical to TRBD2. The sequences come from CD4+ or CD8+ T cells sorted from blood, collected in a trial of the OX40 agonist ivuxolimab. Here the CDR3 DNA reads TGTGCCAGCAGTCCTTCCTTGGGGGAGGGGTCTCATGAGCAGTTCTTC. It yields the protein CASSPSLGEGSHEQFF.